This T cell receptor beta chain was retrieved from a study of T cell repertoires in cytomegalovirus infection. Study-wide background: Selection of CMV epitopes for the study included recently identified HLA-C-restricted and well-studied HLA-B-restricted ones. Shared public TCR beta signatures pointed to both CMV infection and a matching HLA type. Study-wide results and limits: CMV carriers having the relevant HLA were flagged by cumulative public TCR beta family frequency. HLA-C-restricted CMV clonotypes gave the most frequent clonotype in two of eight donors.

With respect to this clonotype: Antigen: not known.

The CDR3 has 14 residues. Looked up from germline, CDR1 is DFQATT and CDR2 is SNEGSKA (reference sequence). Germline trimming cut 5 bases from V and 8 bases from J; bases unmatched to any gene: 12. TCRdb passed the reads through MiXCR, listing each CDR3 protein once. The table shows 310,000 or so distinct CDR3 sequences, with 20% to 25% occurring only once. This TCR derives from a human donor in good health (CMV status not recorded). Some clones in this sample may be carry-over from other donors' samples. This specimen consisted of cultured PBMCs, obtained from culture after CMV antigen stimulation. The chain uses TRBV20-1 and TRBJ2-1; 7 bases agree with TRBD2. The CDR3 DNA reads as TGCAGTGCTGGCCCAGCGGGATTCTTGCATGAGCAGTTCTTC. Translation: CSAGPAGFLHEQFF.